This T cell receptor (beta chain) was profiled in a study of human T cells and chemical hapten exposure. Notes on the study in general: Significantly greater numbers of large CDR3 similarity clusters came from expanded TCRs than from controls. The study found that PT1 expanded TCR counts correlated positively with patch test score. No shift was seen in TCRs above 1 in 1000 frequency with DPC sensitization.

The CDR3 length is 13 residues. Germline V gene lookup returns CDR1 LGHDT and CDR2 YNNKEL (reference sequence). Time point noted: pre-sensitization, week 0. Described treatment: therapeutic diphenylcyclopropenone sensitization with weekly scalp DPC. TCRdb ran MiXCR on the RACE reads and lists one entry per CDR3 protein. This table holds about 250,000 distinct CDR3 sequences, around 7% found once. This clonotype was counted a few times. The antigen is undetermined. Sequence at one end of the junction differs from germline and may be a read error. V gene TRBV3-1 combines with J gene TRBJ2-4; TRBD2 matches 14 bases. The sample here was whole blood, taken in connection with sensitization to the hapten diphenylcyclopropenone (DPC). The clonotype originates from a man younger than 35 with alopecia areata. Some clones in this sample may be carry-over from other donors' samples. The CDR3 sequence: CASRLTSGGAMDF. The CDR3 DNA sequence: TGTGCCAGCAGACTGACTAGCGGGGGGGCGATGGACTTC.